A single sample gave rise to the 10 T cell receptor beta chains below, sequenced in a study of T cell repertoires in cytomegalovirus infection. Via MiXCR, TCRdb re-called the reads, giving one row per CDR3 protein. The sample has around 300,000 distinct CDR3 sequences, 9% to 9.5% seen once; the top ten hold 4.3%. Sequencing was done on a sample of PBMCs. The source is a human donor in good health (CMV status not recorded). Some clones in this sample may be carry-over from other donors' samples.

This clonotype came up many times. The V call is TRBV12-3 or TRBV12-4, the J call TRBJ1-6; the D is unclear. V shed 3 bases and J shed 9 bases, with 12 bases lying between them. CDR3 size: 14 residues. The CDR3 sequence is CASSFGRETSPLHF. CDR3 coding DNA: TGTGCCAGCAGTTTCGGGAGGGAGACTTCACCCCTCCACTTT.

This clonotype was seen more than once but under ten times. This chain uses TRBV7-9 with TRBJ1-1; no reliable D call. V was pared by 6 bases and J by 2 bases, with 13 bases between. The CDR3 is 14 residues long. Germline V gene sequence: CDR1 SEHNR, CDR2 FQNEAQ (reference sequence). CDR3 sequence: CASRSFSGNTEAFF. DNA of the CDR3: TGTGCCAGCAGGTCCTTTTCCGGAAACACTGAAGCTTTCTTT. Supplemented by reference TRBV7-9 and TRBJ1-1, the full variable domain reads DTGVSQNPRHKITKRGQNVTFRCDPISEHNRLYWYRQTLGQGPEFLTYFQNEAQLEKSRLLSDRFSAERPKGSFSTLEIQRTEQGDSAMYLCASRSFSGNTEAFFGQGTRLTVV.

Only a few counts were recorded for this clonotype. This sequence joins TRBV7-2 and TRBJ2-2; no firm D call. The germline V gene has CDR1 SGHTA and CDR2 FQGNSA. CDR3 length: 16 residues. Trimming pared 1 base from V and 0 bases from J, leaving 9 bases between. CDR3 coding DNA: TGTGCCAGCAGCTTAGGGTGGGCTACGAACACCGGGGAGCTGTTTTTT. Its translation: CASSLGWATNTGELFF.

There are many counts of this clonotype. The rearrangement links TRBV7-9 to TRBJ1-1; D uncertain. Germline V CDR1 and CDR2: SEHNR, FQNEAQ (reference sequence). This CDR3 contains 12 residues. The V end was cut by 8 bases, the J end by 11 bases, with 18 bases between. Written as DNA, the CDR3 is TGTGCCAGCCTTCCTTCGGTTGCCCAGGCTTTCTTT. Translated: CASLPSVAQAFF.

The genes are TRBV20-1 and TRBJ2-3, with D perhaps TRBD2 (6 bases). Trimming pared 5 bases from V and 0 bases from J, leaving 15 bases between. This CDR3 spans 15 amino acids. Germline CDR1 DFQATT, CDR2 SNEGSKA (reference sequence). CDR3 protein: CSALSSGTSTDTQYF. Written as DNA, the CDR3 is TGCAGTGCTTTAAGCTCCGGGACTAGCACAGATACGCAGTATTTT.

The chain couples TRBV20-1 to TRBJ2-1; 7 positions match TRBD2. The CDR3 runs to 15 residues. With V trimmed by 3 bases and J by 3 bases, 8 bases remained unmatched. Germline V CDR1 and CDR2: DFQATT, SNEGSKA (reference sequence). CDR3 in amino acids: CSASGGGRGYNEQFF. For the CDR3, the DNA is TGCAGTGCTAGCGGGGGAGGGCGGGGCTACAATGAGCAGTTCTTC.

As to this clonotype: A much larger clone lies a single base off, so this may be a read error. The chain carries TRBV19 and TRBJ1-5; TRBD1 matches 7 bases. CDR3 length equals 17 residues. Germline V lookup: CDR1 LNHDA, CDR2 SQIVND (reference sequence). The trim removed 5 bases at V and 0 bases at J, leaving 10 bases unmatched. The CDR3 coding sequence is TGTGCCAGTAGTCCCTGGGACAGACCCTATAGCAATCAGCCCCAGCATTTT. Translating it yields CASSPWDRPYSNQPQHF.

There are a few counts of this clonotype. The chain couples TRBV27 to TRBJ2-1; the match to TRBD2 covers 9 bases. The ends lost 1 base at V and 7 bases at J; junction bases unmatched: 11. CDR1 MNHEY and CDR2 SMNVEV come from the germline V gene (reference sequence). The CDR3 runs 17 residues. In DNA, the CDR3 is TGTGCCAGCAGTTTATTACCGGGACTAGCCACAAAGAATGAGCAGTTCTTC. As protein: CASSLLPGLATKNEQFF.

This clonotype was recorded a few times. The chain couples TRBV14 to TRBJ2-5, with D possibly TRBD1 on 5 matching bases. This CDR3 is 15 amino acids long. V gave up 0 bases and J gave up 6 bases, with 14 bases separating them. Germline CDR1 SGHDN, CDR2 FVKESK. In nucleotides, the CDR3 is TGTGCCAGCAGCCAAGATCGTGGCAGGGTGAAGACCCAGTACTTC. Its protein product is CASSQDRGRVKTQYF.

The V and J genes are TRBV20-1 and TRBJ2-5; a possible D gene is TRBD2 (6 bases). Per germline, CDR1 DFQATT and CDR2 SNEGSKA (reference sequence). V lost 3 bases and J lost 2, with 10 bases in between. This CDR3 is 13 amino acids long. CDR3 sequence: CSASGRSQETQYF. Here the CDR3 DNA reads TGCAGTGCTAGCGGGAGATCGCAAGAGACCCAGTACTTC.